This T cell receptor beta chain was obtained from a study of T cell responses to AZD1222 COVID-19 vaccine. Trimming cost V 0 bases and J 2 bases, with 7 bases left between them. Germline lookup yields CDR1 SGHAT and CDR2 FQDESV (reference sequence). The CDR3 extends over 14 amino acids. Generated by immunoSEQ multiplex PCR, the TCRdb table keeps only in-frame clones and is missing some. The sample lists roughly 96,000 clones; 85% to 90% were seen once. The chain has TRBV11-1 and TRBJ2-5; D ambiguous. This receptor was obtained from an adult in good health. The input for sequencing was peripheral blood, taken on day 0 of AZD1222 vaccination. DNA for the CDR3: TGTGCCAGCAGCTTAGCGAACACACAAGAGACCCAGTACTTC. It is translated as CASSLANTQETQYF.